Listed below are T cell receptor beta chains from one sample, sequenced in a study of blood T cell repertoires in COVID-19. TCRdb keeps only in-frame clones here, not all; method: immunoSEQ multiplex PCR. The repertoire has over 35,000 clones, roughly nine tenths of them found once; the top ten carry less than 20%. The sequenced sample was peripheral blood. These receptors were taken from a woman aged 25 to 45 in a cohort sampled during active COVID-19. Each CDR3 is given without its conserved first and last residue. Each record gives: J gene, V gene, CDR3 protein.

j_gene: TRBJ1-2; v_gene: TRBV20-1; CDR3aa: SASLGVGTGHYGYT
j_gene: TRBJ2-1; v_gene: TRBV20-1; CDR3aa: SASRGHEQF
j_gene: TRBJ1-1; v_gene: TRBV29-1; CDR3aa: SVGGVGGVNTEAF
j_gene: TRBJ2-5; v_gene: TRBV2; CDR3aa: ASSPDRNRQETQY
j_gene: TRBJ1-2; v_gene: TRBV5-1; CDR3aa: ASSSQGAGENRYT
j_gene: TRBJ2-2; v_gene: TRBV9; CDR3aa: ASSVGAMGQGVNTGELF
j_gene: TRBJ2-2; v_gene: TRBV7-8; CDR3aa: ASSLVGQGTNTGELF
j_gene: TRBJ2-7; v_gene: TRBV18; CDR3aa: ASSPVPLAGLSYEQY
j_gene: TRBJ2-3; v_gene: TRBV5-8; CDR3aa: ASSAGLAGHTDTQY
j_gene: TRBJ1-1; v_gene: TRBV18; CDR3aa: ASSQGGTEAF
j_gene: TRBJ1-4; v_gene: TRBV9; CDR3aa: ASSVGQDNEKLF
j_gene: TRBJ1-5; v_gene: TRBV25-1; CDR3aa: ASSDGYQPQH
j_gene: TRBJ2-5; v_gene: TRBV2; CDR3aa: ASARGLGETQY
j_gene: TRBJ2-7; v_gene: TRBV27; CDR3aa: ASRYGHSYEQY
j_gene: TRBJ1-1; v_gene: TRBV2; CDR3aa: ASSLDRVGTEAF
j_gene: TRBJ2-2; v_gene: TRBV5-1; CDR3aa: ASSPSGTNTGELF
j_gene: TRBJ1-4; v_gene: TRBV30; CDR3aa: AWSTIGTGIDSMV
j_gene: TRBJ2-7; v_gene: TRBV10-2; CDR3aa: ASSDGGPYEQY
j_gene: TRBJ1-1; v_gene: TRBV15; CDR3aa: ATSRDMGGNTEAF
j_gene: TRBJ1-1; v_gene: TRBV28; CDR3aa: AIFSPGQPETEAF
j_gene: TRBJ2-2; v_gene: TRBV11-2; CDR3aa: ASSLLVSTGELF
j_gene: TRBJ1-6; v_gene: TRBV7-2; CDR3aa: ASSGGTGVRSPLH
j_gene: TRBJ2-2; v_gene: TRBV6-5; CDR3aa: ASKPTSVPTGELF
j_gene: TRBJ2-7; v_gene: TRBV6-6; CDR3aa: ASSIWGGKDEQY
j_gene: TRBJ2-7; v_gene: TRBV7-8; CDR3aa: ASRTGGYEQY
j_gene: TRBJ2-5; v_gene: TRBV6-2/TRBV6-3; CDR3aa: ASSSGLVQETQY
j_gene: TRBJ1-1; v_gene: TRBV25-1; CDR3aa: ASSLQGVNTEAF
j_gene: TRBJ2-3; v_gene: TRBV4-3; CDR3aa: ASSPLAGGPDTQY
j_gene: TRBJ1-5; v_gene: TRBV6-6; CDR3aa: ASRQGPIADNQPQH
j_gene: TRBJ2-2; v_gene: TRBV27; CDR3aa: ASSKGQQTGELF
j_gene: TRBJ2-1; v_gene: TRBV25-1; CDR3aa: ASSASWREAGSYNEQF
j_gene: TRBJ1-4; v_gene: TRBV7-9; CDR3aa: ASRRDSTGEKLF
j_gene: TRBJ2-5; v_gene: TRBV7-9; CDR3aa: ASSLARSGLEETQY
j_gene: TRBJ2-7; v_gene: TRBV6-1; CDR3aa: ASSDGQGADEQY
j_gene: TRBJ2-1; v_gene: TRBV5-1; CDR3aa: ASTTSGSSYNEQF
j_gene: TRBJ1-6; v_gene: TRBV21-1; CDR3aa: ASSKAKGQNSPLH
j_gene: TRBJ2-1; v_gene: TRBV6-6; CDR3aa: ASREGGRDEQF
j_gene: TRBJ1-6; v_gene: TRBV4-2; CDR3aa: ASSLSRKGRGSYNSPLH